The 22 T cell receptor beta chains reported below all come from one sample, sequenced in a study of blood T cell repertoires in COVID-19. Produced via immunoSEQ multiplex PCR; TCRdb's table is partial and in-frame only. The sample yields about 340,000 clones, 90% to 95% seen once. Sequencing input: peripheral blood. The receptors were gathered from a woman between 18 and 29 years old who had recovered from COVID-19.

DNA for the CDR3: TGTGCCACCAGCAGGTCGGGAGGCGGACTCGACACCGGGGAGCTGTTTTTT. It yields the protein CATSRSGGGLDTGELFF. V usage is TRBV15 and J usage is TRBJ2-2; TRBD2 matches at 7 bases. Germline V gives CDR1 LNHNV, CDR2 YYDKDF (reference sequence). The length of the CDR3 is 17 residues. V lost 3 bases to trimming and J lost 3 bases; unmatched junction nucleotides: 10.

This chain connects TRBV12-5 to TRBJ1-1; a possible D gene is TRBD1 (5 bases). The CDR3 covers 16 residues. V lost 1 base to trimming and J lost 0 bases, with 12 bases between them. Germline V CDR1 and CDR2: LGHNT, FRNRAP. CDR3 residues: CASGLGQGVMNTEAFF. The CDR3 DNA sequence: TGTGCTAGTGGTTTGGGGCAGGGCGTTATGAACACTGAAGCTTTCTTT.

This chain uses TRBV6-5 with TRBJ1-4; D is possibly TRBD1 (6 bases). The CDR3 has 13 residues. Germline-derived CDR1 and CDR2 are MNHEY and SVGAGI. Trimming shortened V by 10 bases and J by 8 bases, and 17 bases separated the two germline ends. The CDR3 sequence is CATFGGAREKLFF. For the CDR3, the DNA is TGTGCCACGTTCGGGGGGGCGCGGGAAAAACTGTTTTTT.

The chain recombines TRBV19 with TRBJ1-1; D gene ambiguous. Trimming removed 2 bases at V and 1 base at J, with 8 bases between. This CDR3 region has 14 residues. Germline loops: CDR1 LNHDA, CDR2 SQIVND (reference sequence). The CDR3 region is CASSIRAQNTEAFF. The CDR3 DNA reads as TGTGCCAGTAGTATACGCGCCCAGAACACTGAAGCTTTCTTT.

V gene TRBV5-1 combines with J gene TRBJ1-2; D is uncertain. V was cut by 0 bases and J by 2 bases, with 8 bases left in between. The germline CDR1 and CDR2 sequences are SGHRS and YFSETQ. The CDR3 runs 14 residues. For the CDR3, the DNA is TGCGCCAGCAGCTTGGCCGAGGGAAACTATGGCTACACCTTC. Protein product: CASSLAEGNYGYTF.

The CDR3 DNA reads as TGTGCCAGCAAGGGGGGGGCGGGTAATGAAAAACTGTTTTTT. It specifies CASKGGAGNEKLFF. This chain joins TRBV2 and TRBJ1-4, with D possibly being TRBD1 (6 bases). Germline CDR1 and CDR2: SNHLY and FYNNEI. This CDR3 is 14 amino acids long. Trimming pared 7 bases from V and 4 bases from J, leaving 13 bases between.

The V and J genes are TRBV6-2 or TRBV6-3 and TRBJ2-3; tentatively, D is TRBD2 (6 bases). From germline, CDR1 is MNHEY and CDR2 SVGEGT. The CDR3 length is 15 residues. Trimming took off 6 bases at V and 2 bases at J, with 15 bases between the two ends. The CDR3 coding sequence is TGTGCCAGCAGCCCCAGGAGGGGCTTCACAGATACGCAGTATTTT. Translation: CASSPRRGFTDTQYF.

The chain is built from TRBV6-5 and TRBJ2-5; D gene ambiguous. The CDR3 is 15 amino acids. With 5 bases removed from V and 0 bases from J, the gap between germline ends came to 13 bases. Germline CDR1 and CDR2: MNHEY and SVGAGI. The CDR3 spells CASSKSTTYQETQYF. DNA for the CDR3: TGTGCCAGCAGTAAGAGCACTACCTACCAAGAGACCCAGTACTTC.

The chain uses TRBV4-3 and TRBJ2-5; TRBD2 matches 9 bases. Germline lookup yields CDR1 LGHNA and CDR2 YSLEER. This CDR3 spans 15 amino acids. V lost 2 bases and J lost 4; bases outside the gene matches: 5. As DNA, the CDR3 is TGCGCCAGCAGCCAATACCTAGCGGGAAGAGAGACCCAGTACTTC. It yields the protein CASSQYLAGRETQYF.

The chain carries TRBV5-6 and TRBJ1-2, with 10 bases aligning to TRBD1. The germline V gene encodes CDR1 SGHDT and CDR2 YYEEEE. This CDR3 has 14 residues. Germline trimming cut 2 bases from V and 7 bases from J; bases unmatched to any gene: 5. The CDR3 DNA follows: TGTGCCAGCAGCTTTAGACAGGGGGCAGTTGGCTACACCTTC. It yields the protein CASSFRQGAVGYTF.

This clone was counted only a few times. The chain links TRBV19 to TRBJ1-2, with 7 bases that match TRBD1. CDR1 is LNHDA, CDR2 SQIVND, per germline (reference sequence). Losses at the gene ends were 5 bases for V and 8 bases for J; bases not matched to a gene: 20. The length of the CDR3 is 17 residues. CDR3 nucleotide sequence: TGTGCCAGTAGTTACAGGGGCCCGTGGTTTCGCCTTGAGGGCTACACCTTC. It yields the protein CASSYRGPWFRLEGYTF. Combining the CDR3 with reference TRBV19 and TRBJ1-2 gives the whole variable domain DGGITQSPKYLFRKEGQNVTLSCEQNLNHDAMYWYRQDPGQGLRLIYYSQIVNDFQKGDIAEGYSVSREKKESFPLTVTSAQKNPTAFYLCASSYRGPWFRLEGYTFGSGTRLTVV.

This clone has more than one count but fewer than ten. The rearrangement uses TRBV11-3 and TRBJ1-4, with 9 bases fitting TRBD1. The germline V gene encodes CDR1 SGHNT and CDR2 YENEEA. The CDR3 contains 16 residues. J gave up 8 bases and V 5 bases, and 12 bases lay outside the gene matches. The CDR3 DNA reads TGTGCCAGCAGCCGACACGGACAGGGGAAGGGAGAAAAACTGTTTTTT. This translates into CASSRHGQGKGEKLFF.

This chain connects TRBV5-1 to TRBJ2-1; 13 bases fit TRBD2. V lost 4 bases and J lost 4; bases outside the gene matches: 5. There are 16 residues in the CDR3. Per the germline V gene, CDR1 is SGHRS and CDR2 is YFSETQ. CDR3: CASSTGTSGMYNEQFF. The CDR3 DNA reads as TGCGCCAGCAGCACGGGGACTAGCGGGATGTACAATGAGCAGTTCTTC.

This rearrangement joins TRBV28 to TRBJ2-5; TRBD1 matches at 9 bases. The V gene's germline CDR1 is MDHEN and CDR2 SYDVKM. The V segment lost 2 bases and the J segment 6 bases; nucleotides outside the gene matches: 4. The CDR3 runs 14 residues. Written as DNA, the CDR3 is TGTGCCAGCAGTTTAGGGACAGGGTCCAAGACCCAGTACTTC. Translating it yields CASSLGTGSKTQYF.

The chain couples TRBV5-1 to TRBJ1-5; the D gene is possibly TRBD1 (6 bases). The CDR3 totals 18 residues. The V gene's germline CDR1 is SGHRS and CDR2 YFSETQ. Trimming took 0 bases from V and 0 from J, leaving 16 bases between them. In DNA form, the CDR3 reads TGCGCCAGCAGCTTGGACCCGACAGGAACGAATAGCAATCAGCCCCAGCATTTT. Its translation is CASSLDPTGTNSNQPQHF.

As concerns this clone: Different DNA sequences within this sample yield the same CDR3. The gene calls are TRBV30 and TRBJ1-5; D might be TRBD1 (5 bases). V shed 2 bases and J shed 2 bases, with 7 bases lying between them. CDR3 length: 13 amino acids. Germline V gene sequence: CDR1 GTSNPN, CDR2 SVGIG (reference sequence). CDR3 nucleotide sequence: TGTGCCTGGAGTTTCAGGGGCAATCAGCCCCAGCATTTT. As protein: CAWSFRGNQPQHF.

The CDR3 DNA sequence: TGTGCCAGCAGCTTAGTTACTAGCGGGAGCGCAGATACGCAGTATTTT. It translates to CASSLVTSGSADTQYF. The chain is built from TRBV7-2 and TRBJ2-3; 11 bases fit TRBD2. Germline assignment: CDR1 SGHTA and CDR2 FQGNSA. V gave up 1 base and J gave up 4 bases; unmatched junction bases: 4. The CDR3 runs to 16 residues.

V gene TRBV7-2 combines with J gene TRBJ2-1, with TRBD2 matching 7 bases. This CDR3 spans 16 amino acids. Germline V gives CDR1 SGHTA, CDR2 FQGNSA. The junction had 4 bases not matched to a gene; V was cut back by 2 bases and J by 0 bases. CDR3 coding DNA: TGTGCCAGCAGCTTAAGCGGCGGGAGCTCCTACAATGAGCAGTTCTTC. This codes for CASSLSGGSSYNEQFF.

The chain uses TRBV6-5 and TRBJ2-5; D is perhaps TRBD1 (5 bases). The CDR3 runs 15 residues. Trimming removed 4 bases from V and 2 bases from J, with 14 bases in between. The germline gives CDR1 MNHEY, CDR2 SVGAGI. The CDR3 nucleotides are TGTGCCAGCAGTTTCGATAGGGCAGGGCAAGAGACCCAGTACTTC. Encoded protein: CASSFDRAGQETQYF.

J is TRBJ2-7 and V is TRBV5-5; 7 bases are a match to TRBD1. Germline values: CDR1 SGHKS, CDR2 YYEKEE (reference sequence). Unmatched junction bases numbered 8, after V lost 3 bases and J lost 2 bases. CDR3 length equals 15 residues. The CDR3 coding sequence is TGTGCCAGCAGCTCCACCCCCGGACAGGCCTACGAGCAGTACGTC. It specifies CASSSTPGQAYEQYV.

V usage is TRBV5-6 and J usage is TRBJ1-3; TRBD1 agrees at 8 bases. After removal of 4 bases from V and 2 bases from J, the junction contained 2 bases not matched to a gene. This CDR3 is 14 amino acids long. Germline values: CDR1 SGHDT, CDR2 YYEEEE. The CDR3, as DNA: TGTGCCAGCAGCCCGACAGGGGCTGGAAACACCATATATTTT. Protein: CASSPTGAGNTIYF.

V gene TRBV9 combines with J gene TRBJ2-2; D may be TRBD1 (7 bases). V was clipped by 9 bases and J by 3 bases, with 18 bases between them. The CDR3 contains 15 residues. Germline CDR1 and CDR2: SGDLS and YYNGEE. The CDR3 nucleotides are TGTGCCACCACTCAGGGGGGAGAGTACACCGGGGAGCTGTTTTTT. Residues: CATTQGGEYTGELFF.